Listed here are 29 T cell receptor beta chains from one sample, sequenced in a study of blood T cells in healthy people across ages. Together with a sample-barcoded 5' primer, a J-beta primer mix was included in a second PCR lasting about 6 to 12 cycles. TCRdb used MiXCR to reprocess the 5' RACE reads, holding one entry per CDR3 protein. The table records hundreds of thousands of distinct CDR3 sequences, under 25% of them present only once. Sequencing used blood. These receptors all come from a man between 65 and 85 years old in good health.

Ten or more counts support this clonotype. This chain joins TRBV5-1 and TRBJ2-7; no definite D call. Germline values: CDR1 SGHRS, CDR2 YFSETQ. Trimming took 5 bases from V and 5 from J, leaving 8 bases between them. CDR3 length equals 11 residues. The CDR3 region is CASREFDEQYF. The CDR3 DNA sequence: TGCGCCAGCAGGGAGTTCGACGAGCAGTACTTC.

This rearrangement joins TRBV27 to TRBJ2-7, with D maybe TRBD1 (6 bases). Germline CDR1 is MNHEY and CDR2 is SMNVEV (reference sequence). The CDR3 extends over 13 amino acids. The germline V and J ends were trimmed by 5 bases and 5 bases, with 13 bases remaining between them. The CDR3 sequence is CASSIQGTHEQYF. In nucleotides, the CDR3 is TGTGCCAGCAGTATTCAGGGGACCCACGAGCAGTACTTC.

This chain links TRBV5-6 with TRBJ1-1; unclear D gene. V gave up 0 bases and J gave up 0 bases, with 15 bases separating them. Germline values: CDR1 SGHDT, CDR2 YYEEEE. This CDR3 comprises 17 residues. CDR3 DNA: TGTGCCAGCAGCTTGGTGCGGGGTGGTAATCTGAACACTGAAGCTTTCTTT. Residues: CASSLVRGGNLNTEAFF.

The genes are TRBV7-9 and TRBJ2-7; D might be TRBD1 or TRBD2, each matching 5 bases. V was pared by 1 base and J by 4 bases, with 11 bases between. The CDR3 loop spans 14 amino acids. In germline, CDR1 is SEHNR, CDR2 FQNEAQ (reference sequence). The CDR3 nucleotides read TGTGCCAGCAGCTTAGGAGGGTCAGGGTACGAGCAGTACTTC. Its protein is CASSLGGSGYEQYF.

This clonotype was seen a handful of times. This chain joins TRBV30 and TRBJ2-4; unclear D gene. Trimming cost V 0 bases and J 6 bases, with 6 bases left between them. Germline V gene sequence: CDR1 GTSNPN, CDR2 SVGIG (reference sequence). CDR3 length: 12 amino acids. CDR3: CAWSVDGNIQYF. The CDR3 nucleotides read TGTGCCTGGAGTGTAGACGGAAACATTCAGTACTTC.

With regard to this clonotype: Mismatch with germline at one junction end may stem from a read error. V is TRBV7-2 and J is TRBJ1-2, with a tentative D call TRBD1 (6 bases). This CDR3 is 14 amino acids long. The germline V gene encodes CDR1 SGHTA and CDR2 FQGNSA. CDR3 region: CAGSLDGGRGGYTF. CDR3 DNA: TGTGCCGGCAGCTTAGATGGGGGGCGCGGTGGCTACACCTTC.

This clonotype has a handful of counts. The chain has TRBV9 and TRBJ1-1; no reliable D call. V was clipped by 3 bases and J by 4 bases, with 13 bases between them. CDR3 size: 14 residues. The germline CDR1 and CDR2 sequences are SGDLS and YYNGEE. CDR3 amino acids: CASSAPSLGTEAFF. The CDR3 region has the DNA TGTGCCAGCAGCGCACCCAGTTTAGGCACTGAAGCTTTCTTT.

CDR3 region: CASTKRERDNEQFF. For the CDR3, the DNA is TGCGCCAGCACCAAGCGGGAGCGGGACAATGAGCAGTTCTTC. The V gene is TRBV5-1, the J gene TRBJ2-1; 8 bases are shared with TRBD2. With 6 bases clipped from V and 5 bases from J, the junction kept 7 bases outside the gene matches. The CDR3 length is 14 residues. Germline CDR1 is SGHRS and CDR2 is YFSETQ.

The chain couples TRBV4-1 to TRBJ2-5; a possible D gene is TRBD2 (5 bases). The J call is in doubt because the DNA end fits TRBJ2-1 better. In germline, CDR1 is MGHRA, CDR2 YSYEKL. The length of the CDR3 is 16 residues. CDR3 loop: CASSQLLVGNGNEQFF. CDR3 nucleotide sequence: TGCGCCAGCAGCCAGTTACTAGTTGGAAATGGCAATGAGCAGTTCTTC.

This clonotype was detected a few times. The junction does not match germline at one end; this may be a read error. The chain couples TRBV7-8 to TRBJ1-1, with 7 bases aligning to TRBD1. This CDR3 region has 16 residues. CDR1 and CDR2 from the germline V gene are SGHVS and FQNEAQ. Written as DNA, the CDR3 is TGTGCCAGCAGCCTACTATCGGGACAGATTAACACTAAAGCTTTCTTT. Protein: CASSLLSGQINTKAFF.

The chain has TRBV7-2 and TRBJ2-5, with D possibly being TRBD1 (5 bases). Germline V gives CDR1 SGHTA, CDR2 FQGNSA. The CDR3 is made up of 12 amino acids. Trimming left V 5 bases short and J 11 bases short, with 15 bases between. The CDR3 coding sequence is TGTGCCAGCAGCCTTGACAGCCCGCGGCAGTACTTC. Amino acid sequence: CASSLDSPRQYF.

The rearrangement joins TRBV29-1 to TRBJ2-1; the D gene is possibly TRBD2 (6 bases). V lost 7 bases, J lost 5 bases, and 15 bases lay in between. Germline assignment: CDR1 SQVTM and CDR2 ANQGSEA. The CDR3 has 13 residues. Here the CDR3 reads CSATSRRDNEQFF. Here the CDR3 DNA reads TGCAGCGCTACATCGAGGAGGGACAATGAGCAGTTCTTC.

The chain combines TRBV20-1 with TRBJ2-5, with 11 bases matching TRBD1. After removal of 0 bases from V and 6 bases from J, the junction contained 6 bases not matched to a gene. The CDR3 runs to 15 residues. The germline V gene has CDR1 DFQATT and CDR2 SNEGSKA (reference sequence). CDR3 nucleotide sequence: TGCAGTGCTAGAGATTGGGGGACAGGGGGAAAGACCCAGTACTTC. As protein: CSARDWGTGGKTQYF.

This clonotype was recorded a few times. The chain's CDR3 is CASSRTGSATNEKLFF. CDR3 nucleotide sequence: TGTGCCAGCAGTCGGACAGGGTCTGCAACTAATGAAAAACTGTTTTTT. J is TRBJ1-4 and V is TRBV12-3 or TRBV12-4, with 8 bases matching TRBD1. The trim removed 5 bases at V and 0 bases at J, leaving 5 bases unmatched. The CDR3 contains 16 residues.

There are a few counts of this clonotype. The chain has TRBV5-1 and TRBJ2-7, with TRBD1 matching over 8 bases. CDR1 is SGHRS and CDR2 is YFSETQ in the germline V gene. With V trimmed by 2 bases and J by 7 bases, 8 bases remained unmatched. This CDR3 comprises 14 residues. DNA for the CDR3: TGCGCCAGCAGCTTTGGACAGGGTTCTGGAGAGCAGTACTTC. Amino acids: CASSFGQGSGEQYF.

Details on this clonotype: A much larger clone lies one base from this, so it may be a read error. The chain couples TRBV29-1 to TRBJ2-1, with 9 bases that match TRBD1. This CDR3 is built from 12 residues. V shed 7 bases and J 8 bases; nucleotides not matched to a gene: 6. CDR1 is SQVTM, CDR2 ANQGSEA, per germline. The CDR3 reads CSDGQGLDEQFF. In nucleotides, the CDR3 is TGCAGCGACGGACAGGGGTTGGATGAGCAGTTCTTC.

This sequence joins TRBV3-1 and TRBJ1-2; D might be TRBD1 (5 bases). CDR1 LGHDT and CDR2 YNNKEL come from the germline V gene (reference sequence). Trimming shortened V by 0 bases and J by 2 bases, and 10 bases separated the two germline ends. The CDR3 runs 15 residues. In DNA, the CDR3 is TGTGCCAGCAGCCAAGATCTGGGGCAAAACTATGGCTACACCTTC. It is translated as CASSQDLGQNYGYTF.

The rearrangement links TRBV18 to TRBJ1-1; perhaps TRBD1 as D (5 bases). The germline V gene has CDR1 KGHSH and CDR2 LQKENI. With 3 bases removed from V and 4 bases from J, the gap between germline ends came to 15 bases. This CDR3 has 15 amino acids. CDR3 sequence reads: CASSPAASGGTEAFF. The CDR3 DNA sequence: TGTGCCAGCTCACCGGCAGCGAGTGGGGGCACTGAAGCTTTCTTT.

In this sample, this clonotype turned up a few times. The V and J genes are TRBV2 and TRBJ2-6; the D gene is possibly TRBD1 (5 bases). CDR3 length: 17 amino acids. V was cut by 6 bases and J by 0 bases, with 15 bases left in between. CDR1 is SNHLY and CDR2 is FYNNEI in the germline V gene. The chain's CDR3 is CASRGPIEGSGANVLTF. The CDR3 bases are TGTGCCAGCAGGGGGCCAATTGAAGGCTCTGGGGCCAACGTCCTGACTTTC.

V usage is TRBV12-3 or TRBV12-4 and J usage is TRBJ2-2, with TRBD1 matching over 8 bases. Trimming removed 10 bases from V and 5 bases from J; junction bases left unmatched: 6. CDR3 length equals 13 residues. Written as DNA, the CDR3 is TGTGCCACGCAGGGGGCCCAAACCGGGGAGCTGTTTTTT. Its protein is CATQGAQTGELFF.

This clonotype was picked up a small number of times. CDR3 sequence: CSARDPGLAGGTSDTQYF. CDR3 in DNA: TGCAGTGCTAGAGATCCGGGACTAGCGGGAGGAACGTCGGATACGCAGTATTTT. This chain joins TRBV20-1 and TRBJ2-3; 15 nucleotides agree with TRBD2. J was trimmed by 6 bases and V by 0 bases; bases with no gene match: 10. CDR3 length equals 18 residues. The germline V gene has CDR1 DFQATT and CDR2 SNEGSKA (reference sequence).

As for this clonotype: An end of the junction does not agree with germline; a read error may underlie this. This chain links TRBV20-1 with TRBJ2-5; TRBD1 matches 12 bases. The tail of the sequence fits TRBJ2-7 better, so the J call may be wrong. The germline gives CDR1 DFQATT, CDR2 SNEGSKA (reference sequence). The CDR3 is 14 residues long. The CDR3 DNA reads TGCGGTGCGGCGGGACAGGGGGCGAGGTACGAGCAGTACTTC. Encoded protein: CGAAGQGARYEQYF.

This clonotype was counted only a few times. The genes are TRBV5-1 and TRBJ2-5; TRBD1 matches 9 bases. From germline, CDR1 is SGHRS and CDR2 YFSETQ. This CDR3 contains 16 residues. J gave up 1 base and V 3 bases, and 7 bases lay outside the gene matches. CDR3 in amino acids: CASSSTGQGVQETQYF. CDR3 coding DNA: TGCGCCAGCAGCTCTACGGGACAGGGTGTCCAAGAGACCCAGTACTTC.

This clonotype was seen many times. V usage is TRBV2 and J usage is TRBJ2-7; D unresolved. CDR1 and CDR2 from the germline V gene are SNHLY and FYNNEI. The V end was cut by 5 bases, the J end by 0 bases, with 14 bases between. The CDR3 has 15 residues. In nucleotides, the CDR3 is TGTGCCAGCAGTAGGGATTTTTCTAGCTCCTACGAGCAGTACTTC. Protein: CASSRDFSSSYEQYF.

The chain uses TRBV20-1 and TRBJ2-2; D may correspond to TRBD1 or TRBD2 (5 bases each). The V end was cut by 3 bases, the J end by 0 bases, with 11 bases between. The germline V gene encodes CDR1 DFQATT and CDR2 SNEGSKA (reference sequence). This CDR3 contains 15 residues. The CDR3 bases are TGCAGTGCTAGCGACGGGACCGCGAACACCGGGGAGCTGTTTTTT. Its translation is CSASDGTANTGELFF.

About this clonotype itself: At one end, the junction sequence differs from germline, possibly due to a read error. The V call is TRBV25-1, the J call TRBJ2-7, with D tentatively TRBD1 (5 bases). The germline V gene encodes CDR1 MGHDK and CDR2 SYGVNS. The CDR3 totals 14 residues. CDR3 in amino acids: CPGNLGRRSYEQYF. The DNA of the CDR3 is TGCCCCGGAAATCTGGGGCGTCGGTCCTACGAGCAGTACTTC.

The gene calls are TRBV20-1 and TRBJ2-7, with 8 positions matching TRBD1. Germline V gives CDR1 DFQATT, CDR2 SNEGSKA (reference sequence). This CDR3 is 12 amino acids long. The J segment lost 3 bases and the V segment lost 7 bases, leaving 5 bases of the junction unmatched. CDR3 amino acids: CSGSDRGYEQYF. The DNA for the CDR3 is TGCAGTGGCTCCGACAGGGGCTACGAGCAGTACTTC.

This clonotype was counted a few times. V is TRBV7-9 and J is TRBJ2-3, with TRBD2 matching over 9 bases. V was pared by 2 bases and J by 3 bases, with 3 bases of the junction left unmatched. Germline-derived CDR1 and CDR2 are SEHNR and FQNEAQ (reference sequence). The CDR3 spans 15 residues. Written as DNA, the CDR3 is TGTGCCAGCAGCTTAACTAGCGGGTGGACAGATACGCAGTATTTT. Its protein product is CASSLTSGWTDTQYF.

The sample holds many counts of this clonotype. This sequence joins TRBV7-9 and TRBJ2-2; the D is unclear. This CDR3 has 13 amino acids. V lost 6 bases to trimming and J lost 1 base, with 6 bases between them. Germline CDR1 SEHNR, CDR2 FQNEAQ (reference sequence). The chain's CDR3 is CASRRRNTGELFF. The CDR3, as DNA: TGTGCCAGCAGGAGGAGGAACACCGGGGAGCTGTTTTTT.